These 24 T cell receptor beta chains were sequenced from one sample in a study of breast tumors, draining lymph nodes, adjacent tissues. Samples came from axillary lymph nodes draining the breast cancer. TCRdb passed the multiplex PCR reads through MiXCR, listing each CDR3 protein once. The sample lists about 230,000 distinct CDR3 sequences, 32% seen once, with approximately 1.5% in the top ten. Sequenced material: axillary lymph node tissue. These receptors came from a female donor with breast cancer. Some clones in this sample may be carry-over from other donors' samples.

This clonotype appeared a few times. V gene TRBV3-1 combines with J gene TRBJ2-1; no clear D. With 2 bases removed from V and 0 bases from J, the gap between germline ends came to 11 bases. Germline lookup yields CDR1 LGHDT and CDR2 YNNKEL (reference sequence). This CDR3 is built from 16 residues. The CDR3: CASSQFRRSSYNEQFF. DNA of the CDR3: TGTGCCAGCAGCCAATTTAGGAGAAGCTCCTACAATGAGCAGTTCTTC.

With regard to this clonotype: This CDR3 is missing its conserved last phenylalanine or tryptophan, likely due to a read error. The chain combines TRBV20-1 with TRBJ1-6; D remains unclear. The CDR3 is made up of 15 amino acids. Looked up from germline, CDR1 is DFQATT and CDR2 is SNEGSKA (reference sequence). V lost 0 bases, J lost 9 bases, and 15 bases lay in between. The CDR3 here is CSARDLEATPSPLHL. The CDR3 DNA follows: TGCAGTGCTAGAGATCTCGAGGCAACCCCTTCACCCCTCCACCTT.

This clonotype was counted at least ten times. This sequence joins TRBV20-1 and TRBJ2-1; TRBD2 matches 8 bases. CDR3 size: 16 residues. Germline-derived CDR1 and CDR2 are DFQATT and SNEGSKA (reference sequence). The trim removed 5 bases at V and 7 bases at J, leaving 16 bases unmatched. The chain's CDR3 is CSALGGSGISGNEQFF. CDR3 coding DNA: TGCAGTGCTCTGGGGGGTAGCGGGATAAGTGGAAATGAGCAGTTCTTC.

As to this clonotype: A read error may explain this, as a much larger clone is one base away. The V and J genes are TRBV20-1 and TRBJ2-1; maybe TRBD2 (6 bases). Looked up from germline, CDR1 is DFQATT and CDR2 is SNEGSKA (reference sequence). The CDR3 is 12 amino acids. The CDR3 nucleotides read TGCAGTGCTAGCGGGAGTGAAAATGAGCCGTTCTTC. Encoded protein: CSASGSENEPFF.

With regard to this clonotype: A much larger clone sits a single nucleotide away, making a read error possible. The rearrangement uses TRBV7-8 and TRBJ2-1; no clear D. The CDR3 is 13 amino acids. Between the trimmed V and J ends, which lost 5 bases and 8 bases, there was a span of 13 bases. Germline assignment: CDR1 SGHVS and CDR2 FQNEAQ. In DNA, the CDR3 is TGTGCCAGCAGCCAAGATTGGGTCCATGAGCAGTTCTTC. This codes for CASSQDWVHEQFF.

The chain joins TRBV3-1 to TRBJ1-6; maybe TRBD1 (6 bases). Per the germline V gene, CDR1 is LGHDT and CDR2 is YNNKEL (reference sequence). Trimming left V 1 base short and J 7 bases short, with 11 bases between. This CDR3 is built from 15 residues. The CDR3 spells CASSQGTAGNSPLHF. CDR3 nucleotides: TGTGCCAGCAGCCAAGGGACAGCAGGGAATTCACCCCTCCACTTT.

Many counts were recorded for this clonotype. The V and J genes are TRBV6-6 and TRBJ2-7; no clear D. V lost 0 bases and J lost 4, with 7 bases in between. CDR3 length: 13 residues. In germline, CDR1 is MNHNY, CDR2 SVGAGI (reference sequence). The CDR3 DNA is TGTGCCAGCAGTTACTCGTACATATACGAGCAGTACTTC. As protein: CASSYSYIYEQYF.

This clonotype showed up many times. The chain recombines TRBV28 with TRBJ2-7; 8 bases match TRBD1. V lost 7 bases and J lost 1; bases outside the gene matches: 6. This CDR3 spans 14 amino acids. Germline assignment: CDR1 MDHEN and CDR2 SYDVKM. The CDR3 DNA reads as TGTGCCAGCATTACAGGGGGAGGTTCCTACGAGCAGTACTTC. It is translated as CASITGGGSYEQYF.

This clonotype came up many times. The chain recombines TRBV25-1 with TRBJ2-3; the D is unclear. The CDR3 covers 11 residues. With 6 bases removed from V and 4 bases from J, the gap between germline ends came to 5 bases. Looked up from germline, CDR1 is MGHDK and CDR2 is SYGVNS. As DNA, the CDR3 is TGTGCCAGCAGGATTTCAGATACGCAGTATTTT. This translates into CASRISDTQYF. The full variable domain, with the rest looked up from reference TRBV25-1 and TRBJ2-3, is EADIYQTPRYLVIGTGKKITLECSQTMGHDKMYWYQQDPGMELHLIHYSYGVNSTEKGDLSSESTVSRIRTEHFPLTLESARPSHTSQYLCASRISDTQYFGPGTRLTVL.

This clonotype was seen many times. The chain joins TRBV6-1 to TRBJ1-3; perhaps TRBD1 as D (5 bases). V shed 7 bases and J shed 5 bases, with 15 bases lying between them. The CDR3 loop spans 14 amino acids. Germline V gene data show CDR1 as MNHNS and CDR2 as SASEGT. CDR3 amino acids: CASMVAGKRNTIYF. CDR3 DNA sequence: TGTGCCAGCATGGTGGCAGGGAAAAGAAACACCATATATTTT.

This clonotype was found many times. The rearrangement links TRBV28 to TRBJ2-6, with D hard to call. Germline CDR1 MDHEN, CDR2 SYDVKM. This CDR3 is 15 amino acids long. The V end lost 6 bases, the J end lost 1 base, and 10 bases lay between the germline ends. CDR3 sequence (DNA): TGTGCCAGCAGCCAAGATAATTCTGGGGCCAACGTCCTGACTTTC. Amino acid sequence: CASSQDNSGANVLTF. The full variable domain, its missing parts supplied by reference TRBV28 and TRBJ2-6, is DVKVTQSSRYLVKRTGEKVFLECVQDMDHENMFWYRQDPGLGLRLIYFSYDVKMKEKGDIPEGYSVSREKKERFSLILESASTNQTSMYLCASSQDNSGANVLTFGAGSRLTVL.

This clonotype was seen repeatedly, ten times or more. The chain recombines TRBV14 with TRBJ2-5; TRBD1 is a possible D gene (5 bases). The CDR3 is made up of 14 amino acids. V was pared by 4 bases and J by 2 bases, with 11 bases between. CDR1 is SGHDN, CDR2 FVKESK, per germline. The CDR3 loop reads CASSLLDKQETQYF. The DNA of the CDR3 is TGTGCCAGCAGCCTCTTGGACAAGCAAGAGACCCAGTACTTC. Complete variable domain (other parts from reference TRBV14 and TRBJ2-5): EAGVTQFPSHSVIEKGQTVTLRCDPISGHDNLYWYRRVMGKEIKFLLHFVKESKQDESGMPNNRFLAERTGGTYSTLKVQPAELEDSGVYFCASSLLDKQETQYFGPGTRLLVL.

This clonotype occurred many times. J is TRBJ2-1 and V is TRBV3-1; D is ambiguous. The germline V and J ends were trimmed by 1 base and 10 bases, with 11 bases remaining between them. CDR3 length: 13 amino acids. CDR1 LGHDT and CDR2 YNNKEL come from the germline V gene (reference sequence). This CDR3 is CASSQVSGGEQFF. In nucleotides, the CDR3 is TGTGCCAGCAGCCAAGTCTCGGGTGGGGAGCAGTTCTTC.

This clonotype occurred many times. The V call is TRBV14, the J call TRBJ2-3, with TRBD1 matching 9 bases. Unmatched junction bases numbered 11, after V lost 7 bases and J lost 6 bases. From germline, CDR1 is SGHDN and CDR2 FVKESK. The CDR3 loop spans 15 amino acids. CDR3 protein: CASTDTGGAWDTQYF. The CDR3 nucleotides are TGTGCCAGCACAGATACAGGGGGCGCATGGGATACGCAGTATTTT.

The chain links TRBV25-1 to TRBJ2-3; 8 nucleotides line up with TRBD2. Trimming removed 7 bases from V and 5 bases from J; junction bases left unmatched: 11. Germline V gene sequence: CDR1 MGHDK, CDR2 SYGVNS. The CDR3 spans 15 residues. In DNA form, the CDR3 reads TGTGCCAGCACAAGAACTAGCGGCCCGGGAGATACGCAGTATTTT. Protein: CASTRTSGPGDTQYF.

The CDR3 is CASSLPGGLSGELFF. The CDR3 DNA reads TGTGCCAGCAGTTTGCCAGGGGGCTTGTCCGGGGAGCTGTTTTTT. This chain joins TRBV28 and TRBJ2-2; TRBD1 matches 8 bases. In germline, CDR1 is MDHEN, CDR2 SYDVKM. The V gene end was trimmed by 3 bases and the J gene end by 6 bases; junction bases not matched to a gene: 6. CDR3 length equals 15 residues.

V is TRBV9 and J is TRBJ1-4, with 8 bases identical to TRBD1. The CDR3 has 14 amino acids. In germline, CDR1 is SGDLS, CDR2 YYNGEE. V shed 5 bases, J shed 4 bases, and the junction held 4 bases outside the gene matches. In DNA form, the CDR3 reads TGTGCCAGCAGAGAAACAGGGGGTAATGAAAAACTGTTTTTT. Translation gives CASRETGGNEKLFF.

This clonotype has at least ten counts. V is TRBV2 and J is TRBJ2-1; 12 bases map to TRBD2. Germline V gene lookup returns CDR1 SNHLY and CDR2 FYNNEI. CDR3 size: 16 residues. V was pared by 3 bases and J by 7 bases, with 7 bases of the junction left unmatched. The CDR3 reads CASSDPGLAGTNEQFF. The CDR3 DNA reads TGTGCCAGCAGTGACCCGGGACTAGCGGGTACTAATGAGCAGTTCTTC. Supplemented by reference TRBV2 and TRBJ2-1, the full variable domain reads EPEVTQTPSHQVTQMGQEVILRCVPISNHLYFYWYRQILGQKVEFLVSFYNNEISEKSEIFDDQFSVERPDGSNFTLKIRSTKLEDSAMYFCASSDPGLAGTNEQFFGPGTRLTVL.

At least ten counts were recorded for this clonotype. In DNA form, the CDR3 reads TGTGCCAGCAGTGTAAGGTACAGAGATACAAATCAGCCCCAGCATTTT. This sequence encodes CASSVRYRDTNQPQHF. V usage is TRBV6-1 and J usage is TRBJ1-5, with D hard to call. V lost 4 bases and J lost 4, with 17 bases in between. CDR1 MNHNS and CDR2 SASEGT come from the germline V gene. The CDR3 is 16 amino acids.

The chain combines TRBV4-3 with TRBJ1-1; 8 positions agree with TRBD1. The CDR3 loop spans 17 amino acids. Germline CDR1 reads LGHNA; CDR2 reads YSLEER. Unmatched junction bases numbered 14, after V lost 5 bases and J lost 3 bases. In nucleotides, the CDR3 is TGCGCCAGCAGCTCACACAGGGGGAACAGGCGGTACACTGAAGCTTTCTTT. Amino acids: CASSSHRGNRRYTEAFF.

The CDR3 nucleotides are TGTGCCAGCAGCTGGACCAGGGGATCCAATTCACCCCTCCACTTT. Translated: CASSWTRGSNSPLHF. The chain is built from TRBV7-8 and TRBJ1-6; possible D gene TRBD1, 6 bases. The CDR3 extends over 15 amino acids. The germline gives CDR1 SGHVS, CDR2 FQNEAQ. The ends were cut back, 4 bases at V and 7 bases at J, with 14 bases in the middle.

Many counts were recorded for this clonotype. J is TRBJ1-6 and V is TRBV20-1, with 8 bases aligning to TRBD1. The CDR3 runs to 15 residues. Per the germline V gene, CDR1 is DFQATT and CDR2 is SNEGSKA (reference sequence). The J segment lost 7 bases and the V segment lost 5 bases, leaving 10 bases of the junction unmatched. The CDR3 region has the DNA TGCAGTGCTCCCGATCAGGGGGCGGGGAATTCACCCCTCCACTTT. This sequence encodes CSAPDQGAGNSPLHF.

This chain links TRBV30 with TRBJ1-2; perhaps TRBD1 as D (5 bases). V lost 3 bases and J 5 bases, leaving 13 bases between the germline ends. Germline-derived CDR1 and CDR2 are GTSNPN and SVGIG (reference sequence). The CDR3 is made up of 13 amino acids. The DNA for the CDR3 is TGTGCCTGGAGCAGCGGGGGTCAATATGGCTACACCTTC. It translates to CAWSSGGQYGYTF.

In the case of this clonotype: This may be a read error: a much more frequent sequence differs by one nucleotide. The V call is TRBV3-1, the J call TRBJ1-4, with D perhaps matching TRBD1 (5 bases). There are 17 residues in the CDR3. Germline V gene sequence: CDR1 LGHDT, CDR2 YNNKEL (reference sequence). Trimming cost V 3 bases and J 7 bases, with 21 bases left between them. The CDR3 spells CASSHDGRGDDGEKLFF. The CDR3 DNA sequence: TGTGCCAGCAGCCATGATGGTCGGGGGGACGATGGTGAAAAACTGTTTTTT.